This T cell receptor beta chain was sequenced for a study of blood T cell repertoires in COVID-19. About the research overall: The samples span acute and convalescent COVID-19 from the United States, Italy and Spain.

V lost 4 bases and J lost 4; bases outside the gene matches: 5. Per the germline V gene, CDR1 is MNHEY and CDR2 is SMNVEV (reference sequence). The CDR3 consists of 14 residues. This clone showed up just a few times. The authors' processing: From reference gene primer amplification, estimates of nucleated cell counts were derived. Measured with immunoSEQ multiplex PCR; TCRdb has only the in-frame clones, and not every one. V and J calls and clone size are those listed in that table; D and trimming were worked out from the DNA. The repertoire holds fewer than 150,000 clones, around 88% seen once, with roughly 1% in the top ten.

What was sequenced was peripheral blood. V and J are TRBV27 and TRBJ1-1; 8 positions match TRBD1. The receptor was derived from a woman aged 45-60 years with active or convalescent COVID-19. The chain's CDR3 is CASSSRTGTTEAFF. In DNA, the CDR3 is TGTGCCAGCAGTTCCCGGACAGGGACCACTGAAGCTTTCTTT.